This passage covers 12 T cell receptor beta chains from one sample sequenced in a study of cytomegalovirus exposure and HLA in healthy donors. The PCR employed 60 Vbeta primers together with 13 Jbeta primers. The protocol was immunoSEQ multiplex PCR, while the TCRdb copy is restricted to in-frame clones and leaves out a portion. The data hold 80,000 to 130,000 clones, with around three quarters observed a single time. Input material: PBMCs. The receptors here all came from a female donor in good health and CMV-seropositive.

This chain uses TRBV9 with TRBJ1-1; possibly TRBD1 for D (5 bases). Germline CDR1 reads SGDLS; CDR2 reads YYNGEE. Trimming shortened V by 4 bases and J by 5 bases, and 12 bases separated the two germline ends. The CDR3 extends over 13 amino acids. CDR3: CASSPGGWTEAFF. In DNA form, the CDR3 reads TGTGCCAGCAGCCCGGGGGGGTGGACTGAAGCTTTCTTT.

This clone has only a few counts. The chain couples TRBV27 to TRBJ2-7, with 8 positions matching TRBD2. The CDR3 consists of 16 residues. V lost 2 bases to trimming and J lost 3 bases; unmatched junction nucleotides: 9. Germline-derived CDR1 and CDR2 are MNHEY and SMNVEV (reference sequence). The CDR3 DNA is TGTGCCAGCAGTTTAAGGCCCAGCGGGGGTCTCTACGAGCAGTACTTC. It encodes CASSLRPSGGLYEQYF.

The genes are TRBV7-6 and TRBJ2-7; TRBD2 matches at 8 bases. CDR1 and CDR2 from the germline V gene are SGHVS and FNYEAQ. This CDR3 comprises 15 residues. The trim removed 5 bases at V and 0 bases at J, leaving 6 bases unmatched. CDR3 in amino acids: CASSAQSGSSYEQYF. CDR3 DNA: TGTGCCAGCAGCGCCCAAAGCGGGAGCTCCTACGAGCAGTACTTC.

The J gene is TRBJ2-2, the V gene TRBV18; possibly TRBD2 for D (6 bases). V lost 1 base and J 5 bases, leaving 17 bases between the germline ends. In germline, CDR1 is KGHSH, CDR2 LQKENI. This CDR3 is built from 17 residues. DNA for the CDR3: TGTGCCAGCTCACCACAGGGCGCGCGGGGCAAGACCGGGGAGCTGTTTTTT. Its translation: CASSPQGARGKTGELFF.

The V gene is TRBV7-2, the J gene TRBJ2-7; TRBD1 matches 10 bases. The CDR3 extends over 15 amino acids. Germline CDR1 reads SGHTA; CDR2 reads FQGNSA. Trimming took 6 bases from V and 2 from J; bases not matched to a gene: 7. The CDR3 region is CASRRGTGEAYEQYF. CDR3 DNA sequence: TGTGCCAGCAGACGTGGGACAGGGGAAGCCTACGAGCAGTACTTC.

This clone was counted a single time. The gene calls are TRBV5-8 and TRBJ1-2, with TRBD1 as a possible D gene (5 bases). Germline V CDR1 and CDR2: SGHTS, YDEGEE. The CDR3 length is 13 residues. Trimming left V 2 bases short and J 3 bases short, with 8 bases between. This CDR3 is CASSLFRDYGYTF. The CDR3 DNA follows: TGTGCCAGCAGCTTATTCAGGGACTATGGCTACACCTTC.

The chain recombines TRBV25-1 with TRBJ2-7, with D maybe TRBD1 (5 bases). This CDR3 comprises 13 residues. From germline, CDR1 is MGHDK and CDR2 SYGVNS. V lost 3 bases and J lost 3, with 9 bases in between. The CDR3 bases are TGTGCCAGCAGTGAGAGGCAGGGCTACGAGCAGTACTTC. Translated, it gives CASSERQGYEQYF.

A few counts support this clone. This rearrangement joins TRBV5-1 to TRBJ1-5, with a tentative D call TRBD1 (6 bases). Trimming removed 4 bases from V and 5 bases from J, with 16 bases in between. This CDR3 contains 15 residues. In germline, CDR1 is SGHRS, CDR2 YFSETQ. CDR3 DNA sequence: TGCGCCAGCAGCGCGACAGGTCGTGGTGATCAGCCCCAGCATTTT. Translated, it gives CASSATGRGDQPQHF.

CDR3 coding DNA: TGTGCCAGCAGCTACCCCCGGGACAGCACTACCTACGAGCAGTACTTC. It encodes CASSYPRDSTTYEQYF. V gene TRBV7-2 combines with J gene TRBJ2-5, with 7 bases identical to TRBD1. The DNA end lines up better with TRBJ2-7; the J call may be wrong. CDR3 length: 16 amino acids. Germline V lookup: CDR1 SGHTA, CDR2 FQGNSA.

The chain uses TRBV7-7 and TRBJ2-1; 7 nucleotides line up with TRBD2. CDR3 length: 13 amino acids. Germline values: CDR1 SSHAT, CDR2 FNYEAQ (reference sequence). J was trimmed by 9 bases and V by 5 bases; bases with no gene match: 7. The CDR3 bases are TGTGCCAGCAGCCCCGTTACTAGCGTTGAGCAGTTCTTC. Translating gives CASSPVTSVEQFF.

This clone has a handful of counts. The chain carries TRBV19 and TRBJ2-4, with 11 bases that match TRBD1. Looked up from germline, CDR1 is LNHDA and CDR2 is SQIVND (reference sequence). There are 16 residues in the CDR3. V trimming: 5 bases; J trimming: 14 bases; junction bases outside the gene matches: 17. The CDR3 loop is CASSPLLGDRGRSEYF. CDR3 DNA: TGTGCCAGTAGTCCCCTTTTAGGGGACAGGGGGAGAAGCGAGTACTTC.

The chain couples TRBV19 to TRBJ1-4; the D gene is possibly TRBD1 (6 bases). CDR3 length: 17 residues. Deletions cut 2 bases from V and 0 bases from J, with 13 bases between. The germline V gene has CDR1 LNHDA and CDR2 SQIVND (reference sequence). The CDR3 coding sequence is TGTGCCAGTAGTATATGGGGCAGGGGAGCAACTAATGAAAAACTGTTTTTT. It encodes CASSIWGRGATNEKLFF.